This T cell receptor (beta chain) appears in the sequencing data of a study of blood T cells in healthy people across ages. Per-sample yields of isolated PBMCs were at least 7 million. Extraction yielded at least 6 micrograms of total RNA per sample. Study-wide results and caveats: The study found more naive CD4+ cells and higher diversity in long-lived than aged donors.

This clonotype was seen a single time. What it binds is unknown. Through a sample-barcoded 5' primer and a J-beta primer mix, a second PCR was run for 7 to 11 cycles. Every molecule of cDNA carried a tag from a template-switch adaptor with 12 random nucleotides. One entry per CDR3 protein results from TCRdb running MiXCR on the 5' RACE reads. Of about 1.4 million distinct CDR3 sequences listed, 45% to 70% are singletons. The length of the CDR3 is 15 residues. V dropped 5 bases and J dropped 3 bases, with 17 bases sitting between them. Germline assignment: CDR1 MDHEN and CDR2 SYDVKM. Sequencing was carried out using blood. The TCR originated in a man younger than 35 in good health. The gene calls are TRBV28 and TRBJ2-7; D uncertain. The CDR3 reads CASSLVGSNLYEQYF. DNA for the CDR3: TGTGCCAGCAGTCTTGTTGGGTCGAACCTCTACGAGCAGTACTTC.